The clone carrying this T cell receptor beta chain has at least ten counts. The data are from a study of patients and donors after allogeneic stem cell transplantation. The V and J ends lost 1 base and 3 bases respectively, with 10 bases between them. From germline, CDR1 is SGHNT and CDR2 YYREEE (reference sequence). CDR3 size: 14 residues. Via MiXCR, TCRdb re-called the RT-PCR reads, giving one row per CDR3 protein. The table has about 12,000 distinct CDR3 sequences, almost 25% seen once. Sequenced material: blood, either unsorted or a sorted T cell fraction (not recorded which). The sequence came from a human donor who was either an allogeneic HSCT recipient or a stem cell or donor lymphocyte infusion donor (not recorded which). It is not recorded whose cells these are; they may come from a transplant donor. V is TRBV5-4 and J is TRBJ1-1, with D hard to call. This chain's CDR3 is CASSLYGGDTEAFF. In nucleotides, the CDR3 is TGTGCCAGCAGCTTGTATGGCGGGGACACTGAAGCTTTCTTT.